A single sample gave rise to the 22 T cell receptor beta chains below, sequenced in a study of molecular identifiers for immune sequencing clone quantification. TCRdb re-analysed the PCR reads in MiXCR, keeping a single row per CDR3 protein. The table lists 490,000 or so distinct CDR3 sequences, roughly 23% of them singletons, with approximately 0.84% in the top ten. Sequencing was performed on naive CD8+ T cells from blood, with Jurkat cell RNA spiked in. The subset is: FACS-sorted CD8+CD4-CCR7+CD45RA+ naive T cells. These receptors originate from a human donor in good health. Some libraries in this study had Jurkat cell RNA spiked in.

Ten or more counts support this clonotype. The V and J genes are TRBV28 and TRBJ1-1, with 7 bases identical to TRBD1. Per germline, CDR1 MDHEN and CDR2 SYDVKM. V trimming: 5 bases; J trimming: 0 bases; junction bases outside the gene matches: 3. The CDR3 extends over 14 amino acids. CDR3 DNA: TGTGCCAGCAGTACCGGGACAGTGAACACTGAAGCTTTCTTT. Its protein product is CASSTGTVNTEAFF. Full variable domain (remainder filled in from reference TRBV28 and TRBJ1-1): DVKVTQSSRYLVKRTGEKVFLECVQDMDHENMFWYRQDPGLGLRLIYFSYDVKMKEKGDIPEGYSVSREKKERFSLILESASTNQTSMYLCASSTGTVNTEAFFGQGTRLTVV.

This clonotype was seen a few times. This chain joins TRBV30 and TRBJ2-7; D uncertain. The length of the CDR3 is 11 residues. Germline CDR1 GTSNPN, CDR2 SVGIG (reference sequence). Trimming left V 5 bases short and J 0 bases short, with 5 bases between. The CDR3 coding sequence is TGTGCCTGGGCGCTCTCCTACGAGCAGTACTTC. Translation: CAWALSYEQYF. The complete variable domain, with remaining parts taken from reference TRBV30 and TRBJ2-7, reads SQTIHQWPATLVQPVGSPLSLECTVEGTSNPNLYWYRQAAGRGLQLLFYSVGIGQISSEVPQNLSASRPQDRQFILSSKKLLLSDSGFYLCAWALSYEQYFGPGTRLTVT.

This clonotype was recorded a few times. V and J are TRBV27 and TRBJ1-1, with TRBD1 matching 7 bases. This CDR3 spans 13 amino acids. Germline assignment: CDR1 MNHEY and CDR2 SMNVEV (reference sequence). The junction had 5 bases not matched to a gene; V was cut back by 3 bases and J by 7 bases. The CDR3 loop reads CASSFSRGNEAFF. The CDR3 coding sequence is TGTGCCAGCAGTTTCTCCAGGGGGAATGAAGCTTTCTTT.

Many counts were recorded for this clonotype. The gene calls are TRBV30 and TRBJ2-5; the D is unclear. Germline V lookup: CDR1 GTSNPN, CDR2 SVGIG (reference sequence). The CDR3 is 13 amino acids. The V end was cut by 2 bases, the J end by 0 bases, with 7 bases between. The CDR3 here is CAWSSQHQETQYF. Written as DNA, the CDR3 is TGTGCCTGGAGTAGTCAGCACCAAGAGACCCAGTACTTC.

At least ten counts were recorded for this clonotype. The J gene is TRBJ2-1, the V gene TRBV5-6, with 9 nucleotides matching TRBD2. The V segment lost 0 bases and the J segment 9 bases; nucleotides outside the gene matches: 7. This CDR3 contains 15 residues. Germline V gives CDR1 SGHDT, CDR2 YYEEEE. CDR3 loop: CASSLEWTSVSEQFF. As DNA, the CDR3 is TGTGCCAGCAGCTTGGAGTGGACTAGCGTAAGTGAGCAGTTCTTC.

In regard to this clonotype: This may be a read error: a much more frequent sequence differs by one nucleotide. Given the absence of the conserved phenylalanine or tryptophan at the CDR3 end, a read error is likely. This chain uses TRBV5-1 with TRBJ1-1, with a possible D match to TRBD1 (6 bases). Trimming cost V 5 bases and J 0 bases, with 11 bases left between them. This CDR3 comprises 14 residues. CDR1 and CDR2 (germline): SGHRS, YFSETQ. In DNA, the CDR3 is TGCGCCAGCAGGCCAGGGGACATGAACACTGAAGCTTTCTCT. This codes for CASRPGDMNTEAFS.

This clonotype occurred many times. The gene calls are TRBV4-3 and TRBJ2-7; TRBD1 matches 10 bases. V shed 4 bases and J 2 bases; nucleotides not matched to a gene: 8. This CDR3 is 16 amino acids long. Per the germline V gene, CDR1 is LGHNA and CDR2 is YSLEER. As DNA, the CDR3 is TGCGCCAGCAGCCGGACGACAGGGGGCGGCACCTACGAGCAGTACTTC. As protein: CASSRTTGGGTYEQYF.

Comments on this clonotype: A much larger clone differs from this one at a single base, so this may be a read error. CDR3 loop: CASSPKGPGNSNQPQHF. CDR3 DNA sequence: TGTGCCAGCAGCCCCAAGGGACCAGGGAATAGCAATCAGCCCCAGCATTTT. The V gene is TRBV6-2 or TRBV6-3, the J gene TRBJ1-5; TRBD1 might be the D (5 bases). CDR3 length: 17 residues. Germline loops: CDR1 MNHEY, CDR2 SVGEGT. The V end lost 6 bases, the J end lost 0 bases, and 18 bases lay between the germline ends.

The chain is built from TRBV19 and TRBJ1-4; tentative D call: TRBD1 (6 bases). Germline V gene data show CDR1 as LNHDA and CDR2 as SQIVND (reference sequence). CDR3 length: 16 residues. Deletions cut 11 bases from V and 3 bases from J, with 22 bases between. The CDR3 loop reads CASGEQGFLPNEKLFF. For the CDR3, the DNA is TGTGCCTCCGGGGAACAGGGTTTTTTACCTAATGAAAAACTGTTTTTT.

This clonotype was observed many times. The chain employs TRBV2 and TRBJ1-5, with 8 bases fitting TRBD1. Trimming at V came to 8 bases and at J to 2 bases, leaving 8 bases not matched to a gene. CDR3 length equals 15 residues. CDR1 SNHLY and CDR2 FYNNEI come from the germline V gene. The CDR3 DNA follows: TGTGCCAGCCAGACAGGGGACGGCGGCAATCAGCCCCAGCATTTT. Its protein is CASQTGDGGNQPQHF.

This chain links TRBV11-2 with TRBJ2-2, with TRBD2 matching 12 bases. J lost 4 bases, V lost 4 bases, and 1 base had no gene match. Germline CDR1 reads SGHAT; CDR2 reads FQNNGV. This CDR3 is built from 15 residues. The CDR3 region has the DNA TGTGCCAGCAGCTCGGGACTAGCGGGCACCGGGGAGCTGTTTTTT. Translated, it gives CASSSGLAGTGELFF.

The CDR3 DNA reads TGCAGTGCTAGTGCCCCGTGGGAGCCGTCGTACGAGCAGTACTTC. This gives the protein CSASAPWEPSYEQYF. The chain combines TRBV20-1 with TRBJ2-7; D is possibly TRBD2 (5 bases). The CDR3 has 15 amino acids. Trimming took off 3 bases at V and 4 bases at J, with 19 bases between the two ends. Germline CDR1 reads DFQATT; CDR2 reads SNEGSKA (reference sequence).

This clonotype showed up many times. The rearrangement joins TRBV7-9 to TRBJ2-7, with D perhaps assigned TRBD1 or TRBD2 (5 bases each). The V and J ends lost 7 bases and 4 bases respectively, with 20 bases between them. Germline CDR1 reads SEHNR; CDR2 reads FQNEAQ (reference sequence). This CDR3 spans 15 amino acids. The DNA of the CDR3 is TGTGCCAGCAAGAAAGATGCAGGGACCGTATACGAGCAGTACTTC. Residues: CASKKDAGTVYEQYF.

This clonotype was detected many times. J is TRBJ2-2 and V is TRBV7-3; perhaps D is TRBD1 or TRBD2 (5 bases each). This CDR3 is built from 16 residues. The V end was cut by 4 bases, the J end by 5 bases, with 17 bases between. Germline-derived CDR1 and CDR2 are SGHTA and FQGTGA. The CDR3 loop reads CASSSNWGMGTGELFF. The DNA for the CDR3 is TGTGCCAGCAGCTCCAACTGGGGGATGGGGACCGGGGAGCTGTTTTTT.

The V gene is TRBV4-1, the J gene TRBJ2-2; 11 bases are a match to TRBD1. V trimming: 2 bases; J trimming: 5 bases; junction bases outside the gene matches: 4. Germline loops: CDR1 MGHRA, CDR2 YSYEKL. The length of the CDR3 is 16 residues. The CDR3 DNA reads TGCGCCAGCAGCCAAAGCGGGACAGGGGGGACCGGGGAGCTGTTTTTT. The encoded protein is CASSQSGTGGTGELFF.

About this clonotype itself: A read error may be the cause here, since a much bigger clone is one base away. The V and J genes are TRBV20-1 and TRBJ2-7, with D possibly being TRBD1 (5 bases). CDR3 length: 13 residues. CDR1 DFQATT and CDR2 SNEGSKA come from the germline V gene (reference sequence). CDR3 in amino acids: CSASWGNSYERYF. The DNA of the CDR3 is TGCAGTGCTAGTTGGGGCAACTCCTACGAGCGGTACTTC.

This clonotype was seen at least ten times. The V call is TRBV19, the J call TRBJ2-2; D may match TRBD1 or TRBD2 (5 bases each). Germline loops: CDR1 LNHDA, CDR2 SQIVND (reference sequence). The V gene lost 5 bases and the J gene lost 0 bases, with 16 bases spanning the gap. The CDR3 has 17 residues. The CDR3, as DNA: TGTGCCAGTAGTCTCTCCTCCGGGACGGCGAACACCGGGGAGCTGTTTTTT. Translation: CASSLSSGTANTGELFF.

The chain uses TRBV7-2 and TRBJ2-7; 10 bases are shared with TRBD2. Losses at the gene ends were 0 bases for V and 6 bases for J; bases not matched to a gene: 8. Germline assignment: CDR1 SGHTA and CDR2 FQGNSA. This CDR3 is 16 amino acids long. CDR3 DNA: TGTGCCAGCAGCTTAGCCCTAGCGGGAGTCCTAAGCGAGCAGTACTTC. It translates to CASSLALAGVLSEQYF.

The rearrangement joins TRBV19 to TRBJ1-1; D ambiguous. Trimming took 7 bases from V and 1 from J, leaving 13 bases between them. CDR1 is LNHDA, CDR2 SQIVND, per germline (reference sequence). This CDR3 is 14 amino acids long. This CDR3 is CASNEGTENTEAFF. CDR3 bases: TGTGCCAGTAACGAGGGTACGGAGAACACTGAAGCTTTCTTT.

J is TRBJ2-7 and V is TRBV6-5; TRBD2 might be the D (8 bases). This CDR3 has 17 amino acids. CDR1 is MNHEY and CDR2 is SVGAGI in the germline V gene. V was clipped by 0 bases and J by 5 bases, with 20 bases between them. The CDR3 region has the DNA TGTGCCAGCAGTTACTCCCCGGGAGGGCAGGGGGTCCACGAGCAGTACTTC. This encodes CASSYSPGGQGVHEQYF.

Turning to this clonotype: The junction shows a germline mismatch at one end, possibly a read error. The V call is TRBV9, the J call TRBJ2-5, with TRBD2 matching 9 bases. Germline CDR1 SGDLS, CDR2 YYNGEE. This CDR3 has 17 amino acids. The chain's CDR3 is CASSDPSRTSDQGTQYF. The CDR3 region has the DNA TGTGCCAGCAGCGATCCCTCCCGGACTAGCGATCAAGGGACCCAGTACTTC.

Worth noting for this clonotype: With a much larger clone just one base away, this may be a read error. CDR3 loop: CAGSPRDRGGDQPQHF. The CDR3, as DNA: TGTGCCGGCTCACCCCGGGACAGGGGAGGAGATCAGCCCCAGCATTTT. V and J are TRBV18 and TRBJ1-5, with 10 bases matching TRBD1. CDR3 size: 16 residues. CDR1 KGHSH and CDR2 LQKENI come from the germline V gene.